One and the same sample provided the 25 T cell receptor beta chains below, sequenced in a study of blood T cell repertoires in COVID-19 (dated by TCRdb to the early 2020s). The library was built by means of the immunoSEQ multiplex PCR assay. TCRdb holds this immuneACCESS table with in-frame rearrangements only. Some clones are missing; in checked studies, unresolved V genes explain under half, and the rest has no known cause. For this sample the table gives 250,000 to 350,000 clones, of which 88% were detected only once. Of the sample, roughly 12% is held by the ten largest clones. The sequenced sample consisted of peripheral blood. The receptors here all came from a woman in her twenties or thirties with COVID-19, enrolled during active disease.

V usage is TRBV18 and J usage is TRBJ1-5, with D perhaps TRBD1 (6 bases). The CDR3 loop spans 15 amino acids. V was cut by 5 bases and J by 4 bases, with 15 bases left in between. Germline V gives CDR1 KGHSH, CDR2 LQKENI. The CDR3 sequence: CASSNDGGRNQPQHF. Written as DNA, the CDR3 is TGTGCCAGCTCAAACGACGGGGGGCGTAATCAGCCCCAGCATTTT.

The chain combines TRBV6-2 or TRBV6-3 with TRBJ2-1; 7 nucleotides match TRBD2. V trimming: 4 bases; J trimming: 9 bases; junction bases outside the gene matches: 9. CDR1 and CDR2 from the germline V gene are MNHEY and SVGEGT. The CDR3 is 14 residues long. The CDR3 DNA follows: TGTGCCAGCAGTTTTAACGCCCGCGGGAGTGAGCAGTTCTTC. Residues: CASSFNARGSEQFF.

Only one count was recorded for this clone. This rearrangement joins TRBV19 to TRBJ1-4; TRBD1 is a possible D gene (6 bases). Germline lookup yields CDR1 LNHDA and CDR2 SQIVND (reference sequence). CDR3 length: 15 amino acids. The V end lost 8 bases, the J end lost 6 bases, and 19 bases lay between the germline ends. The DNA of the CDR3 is TGTGCCAGTGGTAGTCTCGGGGGGCGAGATGAAAAACTGTTTTTT. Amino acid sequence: CASGSLGGRDEKLFF.

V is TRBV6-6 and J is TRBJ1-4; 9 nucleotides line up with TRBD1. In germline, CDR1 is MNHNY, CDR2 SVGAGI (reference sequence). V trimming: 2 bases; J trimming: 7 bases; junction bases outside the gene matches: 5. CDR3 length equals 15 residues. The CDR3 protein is CASSYIEGQGEKLFF. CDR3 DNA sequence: TGTGCCAGCAGTTACATAGAGGGACAGGGTGAAAAACTGTTTTTT.

CDR3: CAWGHSNYGYTF. The CDR3 nucleotides read TGTGCCTGGGGGCACTCTAACTATGGCTACACCTTC. This chain uses TRBV30 with TRBJ1-2; no reliable D call. Trimming shortened V by 5 bases and J by 0 bases, and 7 bases separated the two germline ends. The CDR3 totals 12 residues. Germline V gives CDR1 GTSNPN, CDR2 SVGIG (reference sequence).

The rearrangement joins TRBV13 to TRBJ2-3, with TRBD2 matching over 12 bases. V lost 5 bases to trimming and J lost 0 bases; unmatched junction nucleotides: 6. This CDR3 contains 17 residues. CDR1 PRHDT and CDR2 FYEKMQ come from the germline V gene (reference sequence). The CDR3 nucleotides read TGTGCCAGCAGCGCAGCTAGCGGGGGGGGCAGCACAGATACGCAGTATTTT. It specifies CASSAASGGGSTDTQYF.

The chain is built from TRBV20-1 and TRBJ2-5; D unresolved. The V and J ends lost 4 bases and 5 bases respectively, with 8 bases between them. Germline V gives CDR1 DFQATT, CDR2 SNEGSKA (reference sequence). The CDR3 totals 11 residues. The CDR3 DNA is TGCAGTGCTACCACCCGGGAGACCCAGTACTTC. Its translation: CSATTRETQYF.

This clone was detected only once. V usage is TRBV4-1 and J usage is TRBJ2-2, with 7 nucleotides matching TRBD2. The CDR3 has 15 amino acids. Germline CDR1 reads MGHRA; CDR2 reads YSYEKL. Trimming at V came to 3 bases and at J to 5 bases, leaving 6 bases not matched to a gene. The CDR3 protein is CASSQREGGTGELFF. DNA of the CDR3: TGCGCCAGCAGCCAGAGGGAGGGAGGGACCGGGGAGCTGTTTTTT.

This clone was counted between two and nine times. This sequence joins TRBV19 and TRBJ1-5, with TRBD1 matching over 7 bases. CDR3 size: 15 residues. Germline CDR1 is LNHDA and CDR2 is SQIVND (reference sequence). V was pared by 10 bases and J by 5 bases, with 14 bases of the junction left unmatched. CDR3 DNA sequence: TGTGCCACCTCTGAGGACAGGACACGATATCAGCCCCAGCATTTT. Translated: CATSEDRTRYQPQHF.

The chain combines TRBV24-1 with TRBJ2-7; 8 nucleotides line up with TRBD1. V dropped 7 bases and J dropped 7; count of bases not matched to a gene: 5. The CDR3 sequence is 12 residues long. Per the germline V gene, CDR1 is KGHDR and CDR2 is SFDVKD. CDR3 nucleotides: TGTGCCACCAGCCAGGGGGCGCGGGAGCAGTACTTC. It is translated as CATSQGAREQYF.

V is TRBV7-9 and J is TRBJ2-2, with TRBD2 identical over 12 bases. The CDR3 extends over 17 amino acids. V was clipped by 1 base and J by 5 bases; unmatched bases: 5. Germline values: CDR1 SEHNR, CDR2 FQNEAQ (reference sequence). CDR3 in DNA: TGTGCCAGCAGCTTAGGACTAGCGGGAGACGAAACCGGGGAGCTGTTTTTT. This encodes CASSLGLAGDETGELFF.

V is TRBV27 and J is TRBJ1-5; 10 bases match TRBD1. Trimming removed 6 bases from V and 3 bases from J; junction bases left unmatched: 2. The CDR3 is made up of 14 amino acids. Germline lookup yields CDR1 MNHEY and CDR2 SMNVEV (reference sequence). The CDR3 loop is CASSRQGANQPQHF. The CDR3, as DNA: TGTGCCAGCAGCCGACAGGGGGCCAATCAGCCCCAGCATTTT.

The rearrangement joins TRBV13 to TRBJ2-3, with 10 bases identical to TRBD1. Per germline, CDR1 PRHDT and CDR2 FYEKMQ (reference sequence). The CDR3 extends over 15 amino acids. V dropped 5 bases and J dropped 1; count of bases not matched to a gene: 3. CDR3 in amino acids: CASSQDRGRTDTQYF. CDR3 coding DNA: TGTGCCAGCAGCCAAGACAGGGGGCGCACAGATACGCAGTATTTT.

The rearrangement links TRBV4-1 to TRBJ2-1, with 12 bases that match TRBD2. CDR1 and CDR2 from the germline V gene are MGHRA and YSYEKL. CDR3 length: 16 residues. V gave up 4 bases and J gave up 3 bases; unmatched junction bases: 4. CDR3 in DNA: TGCGCCAGCAGCCGGGGGACTAGCGGGCTCTACAATGAGCAGTTCTTC. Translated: CASSRGTSGLYNEQFF.

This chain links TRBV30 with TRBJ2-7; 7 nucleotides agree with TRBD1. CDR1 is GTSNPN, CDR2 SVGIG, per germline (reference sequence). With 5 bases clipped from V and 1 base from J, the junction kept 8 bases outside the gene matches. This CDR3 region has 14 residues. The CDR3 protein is CAWDHRGRSYEQYF. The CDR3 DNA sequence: TGTGCCTGGGACCACAGGGGTAGGTCCTACGAGCAGTACTTC.

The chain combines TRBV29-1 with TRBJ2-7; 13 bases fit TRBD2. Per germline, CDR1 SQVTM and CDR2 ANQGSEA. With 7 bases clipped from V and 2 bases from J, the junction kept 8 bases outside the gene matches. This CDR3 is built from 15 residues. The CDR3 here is CSAAGLAGATYEQYF. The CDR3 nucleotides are TGCAGCGCTGCAGGACTAGCGGGAGCGACCTACGAGCAGTACTTC.

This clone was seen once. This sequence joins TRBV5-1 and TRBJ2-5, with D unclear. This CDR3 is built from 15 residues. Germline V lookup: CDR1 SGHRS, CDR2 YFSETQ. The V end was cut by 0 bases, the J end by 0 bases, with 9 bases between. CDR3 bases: TGCGCCAGCAGCTTGGACTTATCGTACCAAGAGACCCAGTACTTC. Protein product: CASSLDLSYQETQYF.

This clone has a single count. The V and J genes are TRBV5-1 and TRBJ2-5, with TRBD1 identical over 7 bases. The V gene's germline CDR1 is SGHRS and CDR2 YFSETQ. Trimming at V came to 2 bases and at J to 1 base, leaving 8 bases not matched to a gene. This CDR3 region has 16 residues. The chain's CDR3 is CASSLTGTVPQETQYF. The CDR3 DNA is TGCGCCAGCAGCTTAACCGGGACAGTCCCCCAAGAGACCCAGTACTTC.

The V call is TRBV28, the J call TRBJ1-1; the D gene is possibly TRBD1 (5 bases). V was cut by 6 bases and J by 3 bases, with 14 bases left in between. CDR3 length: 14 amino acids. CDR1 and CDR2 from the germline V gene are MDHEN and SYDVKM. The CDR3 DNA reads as TGTGCCAGCAGCTTTGGGACTTTTTACACTGAAGCTTTCTTT. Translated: CASSFGTFYTEAFF.

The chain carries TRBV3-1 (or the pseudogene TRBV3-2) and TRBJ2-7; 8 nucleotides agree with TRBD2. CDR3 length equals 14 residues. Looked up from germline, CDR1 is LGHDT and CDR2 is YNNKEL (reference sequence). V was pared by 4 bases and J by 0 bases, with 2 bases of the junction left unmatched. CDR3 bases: TGTGCCAGCAGCCGACTAGCGAGCTCCTACGAGCAGTACTTC. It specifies CASSRLASSYEQYF.

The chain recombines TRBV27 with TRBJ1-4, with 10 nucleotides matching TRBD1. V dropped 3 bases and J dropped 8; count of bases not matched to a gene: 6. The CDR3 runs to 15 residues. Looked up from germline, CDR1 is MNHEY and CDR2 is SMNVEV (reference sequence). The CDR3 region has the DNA TGTGCCAGCAGTTTCCGGGGACAGGGGAAGGAAAAACTGTTTTTT. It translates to CASSFRGQGKEKLFF.

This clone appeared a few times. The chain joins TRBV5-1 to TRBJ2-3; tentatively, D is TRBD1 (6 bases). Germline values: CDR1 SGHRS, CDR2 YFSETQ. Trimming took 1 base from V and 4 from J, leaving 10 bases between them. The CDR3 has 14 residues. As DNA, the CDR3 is TGCGCCAGCAGCTTGTCTACAGGGTCAGATACGCAGTATTTT. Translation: CASSLSTGSDTQYF. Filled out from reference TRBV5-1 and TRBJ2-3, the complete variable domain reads KAGVTQTPRYLIKTRGQQVTLSCSPISGHRSVSWYQQTPGQGLQFLFEYFSETQRNKGNFPGRFSGRQFSNSRSEMNVSTLELGDSALYLCASSLSTGSDTQYFGPGTRLTVL.

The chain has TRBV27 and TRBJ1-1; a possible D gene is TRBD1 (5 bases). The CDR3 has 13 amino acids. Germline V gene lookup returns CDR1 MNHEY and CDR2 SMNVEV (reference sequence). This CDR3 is CAAGRRGNTEAFF. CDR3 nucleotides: TGTGCGGCGGGGCGGCGGGGGAACACTGAAGCTTTCTTT.

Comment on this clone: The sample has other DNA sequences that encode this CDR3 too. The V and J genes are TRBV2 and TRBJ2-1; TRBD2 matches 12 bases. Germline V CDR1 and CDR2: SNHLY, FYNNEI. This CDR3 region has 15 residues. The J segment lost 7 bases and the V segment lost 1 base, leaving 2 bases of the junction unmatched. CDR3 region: CASSEGLAGGNEQFF. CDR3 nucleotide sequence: TGTGCCAGCAGTGAAGGGCTAGCGGGAGGGAATGAGCAGTTCTTC.

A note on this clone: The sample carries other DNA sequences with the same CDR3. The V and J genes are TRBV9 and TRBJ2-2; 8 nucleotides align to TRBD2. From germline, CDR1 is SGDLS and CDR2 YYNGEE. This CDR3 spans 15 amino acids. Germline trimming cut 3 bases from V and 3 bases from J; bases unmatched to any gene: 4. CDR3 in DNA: TGTGCCAGCAGCGCAAGCGGGAGTGACACCGGGGAGCTGTTTTTT. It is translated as CASSASGSDTGELFF.